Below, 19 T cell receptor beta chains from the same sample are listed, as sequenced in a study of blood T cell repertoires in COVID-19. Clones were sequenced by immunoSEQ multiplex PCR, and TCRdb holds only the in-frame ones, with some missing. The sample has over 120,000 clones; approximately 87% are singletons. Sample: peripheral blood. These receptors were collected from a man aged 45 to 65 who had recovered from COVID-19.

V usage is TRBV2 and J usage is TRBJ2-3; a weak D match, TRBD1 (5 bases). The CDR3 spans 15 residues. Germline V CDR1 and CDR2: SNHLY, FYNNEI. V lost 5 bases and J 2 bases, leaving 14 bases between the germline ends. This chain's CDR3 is CASSPKQVHTDTQYF. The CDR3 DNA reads TGTGCCAGCAGTCCCAAACAGGTGCACACAGATACGCAGTATTTT.

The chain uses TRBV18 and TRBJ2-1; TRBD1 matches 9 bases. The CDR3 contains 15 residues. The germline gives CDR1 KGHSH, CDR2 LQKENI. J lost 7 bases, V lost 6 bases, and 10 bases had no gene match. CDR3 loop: CASSLRQGDLNEQFF. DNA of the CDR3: TGTGCCAGCTCTCTTCGACAGGGGGATTTGAATGAGCAGTTCTTC.

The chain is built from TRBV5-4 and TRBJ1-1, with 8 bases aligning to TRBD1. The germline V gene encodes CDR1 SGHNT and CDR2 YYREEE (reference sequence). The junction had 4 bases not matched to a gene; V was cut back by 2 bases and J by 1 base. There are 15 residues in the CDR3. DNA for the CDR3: TGTGCCAGCAGCTTTCCTGGACAGGGGAACACTGAAGCTTTCTTT. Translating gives CASSFPGQGNTEAFF.

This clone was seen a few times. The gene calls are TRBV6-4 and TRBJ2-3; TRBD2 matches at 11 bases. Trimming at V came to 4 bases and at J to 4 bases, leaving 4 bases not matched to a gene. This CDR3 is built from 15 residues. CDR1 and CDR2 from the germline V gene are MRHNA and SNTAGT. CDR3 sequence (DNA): TGTGCCAGCAGTGTAGCGGGGGGGCATGCAGATACGCAGTATTTT. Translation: CASSVAGGHADTQYF.

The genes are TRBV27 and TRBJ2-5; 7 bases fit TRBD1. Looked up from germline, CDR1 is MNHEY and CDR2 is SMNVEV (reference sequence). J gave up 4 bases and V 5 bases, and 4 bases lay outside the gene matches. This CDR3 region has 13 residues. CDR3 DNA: TGTGCCAGCAGTAACGGGACAGTAGAGACCCAGTACTTC. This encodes CASSNGTVETQYF.

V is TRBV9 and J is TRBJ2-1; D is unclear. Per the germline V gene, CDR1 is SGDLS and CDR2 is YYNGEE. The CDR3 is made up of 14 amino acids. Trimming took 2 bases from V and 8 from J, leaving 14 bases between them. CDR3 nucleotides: TGTGCCAGCAGCGTCCCGCCCCAAGAGGATGAGCAGTTCTTC. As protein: CASSVPPQEDEQFF.

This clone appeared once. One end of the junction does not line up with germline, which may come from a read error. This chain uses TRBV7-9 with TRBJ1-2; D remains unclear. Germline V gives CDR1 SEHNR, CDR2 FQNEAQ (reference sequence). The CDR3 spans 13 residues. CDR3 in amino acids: CASSLAVGPTTSF. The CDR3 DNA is TGTGCCAGCAGCTTAGCAGTCGGCCCAACTACCTCCTTC.

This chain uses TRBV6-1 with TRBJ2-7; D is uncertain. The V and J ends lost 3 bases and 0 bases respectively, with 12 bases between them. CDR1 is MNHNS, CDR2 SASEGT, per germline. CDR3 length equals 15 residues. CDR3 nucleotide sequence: TGTGCCAGCAGTGAGTCCTACTACCGCTCCTACGAGCAGTACTTC. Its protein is CASSESYYRSYEQYF.

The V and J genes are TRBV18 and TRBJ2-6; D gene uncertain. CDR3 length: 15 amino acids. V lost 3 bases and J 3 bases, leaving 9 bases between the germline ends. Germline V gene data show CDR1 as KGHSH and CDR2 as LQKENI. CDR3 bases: TGTGCCAGCTCACCCCTATGGAGTGGGGCCAACGTCCTGACTTTC. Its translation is CASSPLWSGANVLTF.

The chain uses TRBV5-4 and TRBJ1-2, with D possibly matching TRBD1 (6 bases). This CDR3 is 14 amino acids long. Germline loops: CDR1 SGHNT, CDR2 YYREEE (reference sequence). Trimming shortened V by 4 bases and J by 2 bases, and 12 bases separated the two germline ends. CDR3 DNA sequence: TGTGCCAGCAGCCCCGGGGGGCCGAACTATGGCTACACCTTC. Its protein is CASSPGGPNYGYTF.

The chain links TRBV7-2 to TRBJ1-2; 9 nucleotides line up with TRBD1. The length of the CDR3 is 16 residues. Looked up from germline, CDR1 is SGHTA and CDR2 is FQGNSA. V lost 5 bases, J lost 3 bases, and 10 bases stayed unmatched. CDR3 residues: CASSLTRTGADYGYTF. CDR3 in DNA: TGTGCCAGCAGCCTCACCCGGACAGGGGCGGACTATGGCTACACCTTC.

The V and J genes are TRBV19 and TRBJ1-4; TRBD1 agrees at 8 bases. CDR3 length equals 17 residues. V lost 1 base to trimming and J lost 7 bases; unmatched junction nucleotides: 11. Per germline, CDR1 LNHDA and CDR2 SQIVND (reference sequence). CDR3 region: CASSIASRTGSSEKLFF. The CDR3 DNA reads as TGTGCCAGTAGTATAGCGTCTCGGACAGGGTCGTCTGAAAAACTGTTTTTT.

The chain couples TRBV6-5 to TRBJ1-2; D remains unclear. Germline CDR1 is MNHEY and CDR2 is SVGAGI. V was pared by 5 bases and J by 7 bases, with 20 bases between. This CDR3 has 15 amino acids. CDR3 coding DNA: TGTGCCAGCAGTCGCGACTCGGACGGACTAGGTGGCTACACCTTC. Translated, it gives CASSRDSDGLGGYTF.

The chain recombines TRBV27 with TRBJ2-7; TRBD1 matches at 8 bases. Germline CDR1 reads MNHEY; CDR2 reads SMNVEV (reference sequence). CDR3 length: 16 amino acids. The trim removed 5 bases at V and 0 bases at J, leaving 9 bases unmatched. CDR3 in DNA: TGTGCCAGCAGTCCAGTTGGGACAGGAGACTCCTACGAGCAGTACTTC. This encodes CASSPVGTGDSYEQYF.

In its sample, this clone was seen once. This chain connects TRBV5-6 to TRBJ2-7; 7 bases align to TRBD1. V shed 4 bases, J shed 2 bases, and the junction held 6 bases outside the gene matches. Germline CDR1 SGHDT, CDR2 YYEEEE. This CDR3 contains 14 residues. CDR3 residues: CASSPDRPPYEQYF. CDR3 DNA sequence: TGTGCCAGCAGCCCGGACAGGCCCCCCTACGAGCAGTACTTC.

The CDR3 nucleotides are TGTGCCAGCAGCTTAGGTGCCCGAGATTCACCCCTCCACTTT. Amino acids: CASSLGARDSPLHF. This chain connects TRBV11-3 to TRBJ1-6, with D hard to call. This CDR3 is 14 amino acids long. CDR1 is SGHNT, CDR2 YENEEA, per germline. V was shortened by 1 base and J by 8 bases, with 9 bases between the two germline ends.

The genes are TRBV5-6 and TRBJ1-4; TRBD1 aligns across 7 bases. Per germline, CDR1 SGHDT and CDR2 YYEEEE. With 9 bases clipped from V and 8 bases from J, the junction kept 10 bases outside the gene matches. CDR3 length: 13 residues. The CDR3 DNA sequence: TGTGCCAATCTAGAAGGGGGCCTCGAAAAACTGTTTTTT. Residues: CANLEGGLEKLFF.

The CDR3 DNA follows: TGTGCCAGCAGTCCAGAAGGAGGGTCCTACAATGAGCAGTTCTTC. It is translated as CASSPEGGSYNEQFF. The V call is TRBV7-2, the J call TRBJ2-1; the D gene is possibly TRBD2 (6 bases). The V end lost 6 bases, the J end lost 1 base, and 13 bases lay between the germline ends. Germline V gives CDR1 SGHTA, CDR2 FQGNSA. The CDR3 is 15 amino acids. Full variable domain (missing parts from reference TRBV7-2 and TRBJ2-1): GAGVSQSPSNKVTEKGKDVELRCDPISGHTALYWYRQSLGQGLEFLIYFQGNSAPDKSGLPSDRFSAERTGGSVSTLTIQRTQQEDSAVYLCASSPEGGSYNEQFFGPGTRLTVL.

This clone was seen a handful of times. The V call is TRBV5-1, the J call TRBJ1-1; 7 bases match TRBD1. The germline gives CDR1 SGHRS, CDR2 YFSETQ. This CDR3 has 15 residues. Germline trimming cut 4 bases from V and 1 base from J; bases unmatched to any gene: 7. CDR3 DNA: TGCGCCAGCAGCCCGAGGGGGACAGAGAACACTGAAGCTTTCTTT. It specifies CASSPRGTENTEAFF.